The 14 T cell receptor beta chains in this list originate from one sample, sequenced in a study of blood T cell repertoires in COVID-19. The table came from immunoSEQ multiplex PCR; TCRdb's copy has only in-frame clones and leaves some out. Of roughly 120,000 clones in the sample, over 70% were seen once. Source material: peripheral blood. The receptors derive from a man aged 45-65 years with acute or convalescent COVID-19.

The V and J genes are TRBV24-1 and TRBJ2-2, with 8 bases fitting TRBD1. This CDR3 contains 16 residues. Germline V gene data show CDR1 as KGHDR and CDR2 as SFDVKD. V shed 0 bases, J shed 4 bases, and the junction held 3 bases outside the gene matches. Written as DNA, the CDR3 is TGTGCCACCAGTGATTTGCAGGGGGCGGGCACCGGGGAGCTGTTTTTT. Translation gives CATSDLQGAGTGELFF.

In DNA form, the CDR3 reads TGTGCCAGCAGCCCGGGGTGGGGGACAAACGAGCAGTACTTC. It is translated as CASSPGWGTNEQYF. The chain combines TRBV11-2 with TRBJ2-7, with D perhaps matching TRBD1 (6 bases). V shed 5 bases and J shed 5 bases, with 16 bases lying between them. Germline V lookup: CDR1 SGHAT, CDR2 FQNNGV. CDR3 length: 14 amino acids.

The gene calls are TRBV9 and TRBJ2-7, with D possibly matching TRBD2 (6 bases). The V and J ends lost 1 base and 6 bases respectively, with 8 bases between them. CDR3 size: 12 residues. Germline CDR1 SGDLS, CDR2 YYNGEE. The DNA for the CDR3 is TGTGCCAGCAGCGTAATGGGAGGCGAGCAGTACTTC. This encodes CASSVMGGEQYF.

The chain joins TRBV18 to TRBJ2-2; 7 nucleotides match TRBD2. V was pared by 5 bases and J by 4 bases, with 10 bases of the junction left unmatched. CDR1 is KGHSH, CDR2 LQKENI, per germline. The CDR3 has 16 residues. Written as DNA, the CDR3 is TGTGCCAGCTCATACGCCCCATGGGGGGGCACCGGGGAGCTGTTTTTT. Translation: CASSYAPWGGTGELFF.

This chain connects TRBV6-5 to TRBJ1-2; 9 bases map to TRBD1. The CDR3 extends over 13 amino acids. CDR1 MNHEY and CDR2 SVGAGI come from the germline V gene. Trimming took 6 bases from V and 8 from J; bases not matched to a gene: 7. DNA for the CDR3: TGTGCCAGCAGCTTCGGACAGGGGATGGGCTACACCTTC. Translating it yields CASSFGQGMGYTF.

The chain has TRBV5-1 and TRBJ2-7; no clear D. From germline, CDR1 is SGHRS and CDR2 YFSETQ. The CDR3 has 14 residues. The V end lost 0 bases, the J end lost 4 bases, and 11 bases lay between the germline ends. As DNA, the CDR3 is TGCGCCAGCAGCTTGGCCTCCTCCCTTTACGAGCAGTACTTC. Amino acid sequence: CASSLASSLYEQYF.

The V call is TRBV14, the J call TRBJ2-3, with 8 bases fitting TRBD1. The CDR3 is 15 residues long. V shed 0 bases and J 6 bases; nucleotides not matched to a gene: 5. CDR1 and CDR2 from the germline V gene are SGHDN and FVKESK. Here the CDR3 reads CASSQDYRQGDTQYF. The CDR3 DNA sequence: TGTGCCAGCAGCCAAGATTACAGACAGGGGGATACGCAGTATTTT.

J is TRBJ1-5 and V is TRBV4-1; 7 positions agree with TRBD1. Germline trimming cut 3 bases from V and 5 bases from J; bases unmatched to any gene: 7. Germline V gives CDR1 MGHRA, CDR2 YSYEKL. The CDR3 extends over 15 amino acids. DNA for the CDR3: TGCGCCAGCAGCCAGGACGACAGGGACTATCAGCCCCAGCATTTT. This encodes CASSQDDRDYQPQHF.

This CDR3 is CASLRTGVVREQYF. The DNA for the CDR3 is TGTGCCAGCCTCCGGACAGGGGTTGTGAGGGAGCAGTACTTC. This chain joins TRBV5-8 and TRBJ2-7; 9 bases are shared with TRBD1. The CDR3 loop spans 14 amino acids. V lost 7 bases and J lost 7; bases outside the gene matches: 12. CDR1 and CDR2 from the germline V gene are SGHTS and YDEGEE.

This clone was seen a single time. The chain recombines TRBV2 with TRBJ2-1; TRBD1 matches 7 bases. Trimming removed 7 bases from V and 7 bases from J; junction bases left unmatched: 10. Germline CDR1 is SNHLY and CDR2 is FYNNEI. This CDR3 is built from 14 residues. The DNA for the CDR3 is TGTGCCAGCAAGTACGGACAGGAGGCGAATGAGCAGTTCTTC. It codes for CASKYGQEANEQFF.

The chain uses TRBV2 and TRBJ1-2, with 7 positions matching TRBD1. V lost 4 bases and J lost 0; bases outside the gene matches: 8. CDR1 is SNHLY, CDR2 FYNNEI, per germline. CDR3 length equals 16 residues. CDR3 residues: CASSGHKQGTNYGYTF. CDR3 in DNA: TGTGCCAGCAGTGGACACAAACAGGGGACTAACTATGGCTACACCTTC.

The chain is built from TRBV9 and TRBJ1-3; a weak D match, TRBD1 (6 bases). Germline CDR1 reads SGDLS; CDR2 reads YYNGEE. The CDR3 length is 15 residues. V was shortened by 4 bases and J by 4 bases, with 15 bases between the two germline ends. The chain's CDR3 is CASSLALGQGNTIYF. In nucleotides, the CDR3 is TGTGCCAGCAGCTTGGCTCTGGGACAAGGAAACACCATATATTTT.

This sequence joins TRBV27 and TRBJ1-2; D is ambiguous. The CDR3 extends over 16 amino acids. V lost 6 bases and J 2 bases, leaving 19 bases between the germline ends. Germline V gene sequence: CDR1 MNHEY, CDR2 SMNVEV (reference sequence). The CDR3 DNA is TGTGCCAGCAGCCCCGCCGGGATTAGAAGGAACTATGGCTACACCTTC. Its protein is CASSPAGIRRNYGYTF.

This rearrangement joins TRBV27 to TRBJ2-7; D gene ambiguous. Germline CDR1 reads MNHEY; CDR2 reads SMNVEV (reference sequence). The CDR3 has 12 residues. The V gene lost 2 bases and the J gene lost 3 bases, with 5 bases spanning the gap. This CDR3 is CASSLHSYEQYV. The CDR3 region has the DNA TGTGCCAGCAGTTTACACAGCTACGAGCAGTACGTC.